This is a list of T cell receptor beta chains from one sample in a study of cytomegalovirus exposure and HLA in healthy donors. The repertoire was sequenced with immunoSEQ multiplex PCR; TCRdb's copy has only in-frame clones and lacks some. The table has over 65,000 clones, around 75% seen once; the top ten hold roughly 2%. Input material: PBMCs. Receptor source: a middle-aged man in good health and CMV-seronegative. Both conserved end residues are part of each CDR3. A D gene is named only where the DNA matches it firmly. The listing skips clone size in some rows; elsewhere it reads once, few, many or a size class.

d_gene	v_gene	abundance	CDR3aa
TRBD2	TRBV6-4	.	CASSEGGGSSYNEQFF
.	TRBV6-5	once	CASSNRVPEAFF
TRBD2	TRBV11-2	.	CASSLASGEGLNTQYF
.	TRBV4-1	.	CASSQIGLRSYNEQFF
TRBD2	TRBV5-6	.	CASSLGTSGPNEQFF
.	TRBV6-6	many	CASSRTRNTIYF
.	TRBV5-4	.	CASSLDSGNEKLFF
.	TRBV5-1	.	CASSLGGGYGYTF
.	TRBV2	.	CASSITGGNTEAFF
TRBD2	TRBV28	.	CASSLSVAGAGEQYF
.	TRBV25-1	.	CASSESPSGQFF
.	TRBV19	few	CASRLGAGEIYEQYF
TRBD1	TRBV5-6	.	CASSQGVSPLHF
.	TRBV29-1	.	CSVAATPTAFF
.	TRBV11-2	few	CASSYYPPGTAFYGVFF
.	TRBV9	few	CASSVGGGPGNTIYF
TRBD1	TRBV10-3	.	CAISETQTGGPYEQYF
TRBD2	TRBV9	.	CASSIGLAGVNEQFF
.	TRBV5-1	once	CASSWTTGPITGNEQFF
.	TRBV10-3	.	CAISAPPGLPNTEAFF
.	TRBV7-9	.	CASSLEGGWTEAFF
.	TRBV5-5	.	CASSTQRGSDTQYF
TRBD1	TRBV30	once	CAWLGTGNNEQFF
TRBD1	TRBV10-3	.	CAISRDRIISEQFF
.	TRBV9	.	CASSVVIGGGGAFSGANVLTF
.	TRBV7-7	.	CATTGSAGNTIYF
.	TRBV27	.	CASTSQRTRGAFF
TRBD1	TRBV5-4	.	CASSRPTGEGEKLFF
TRBD1	TRBV12-5	.	CASAYQGDTEAFF
TRBD1	TRBV28	few	CASSRQGIFPYEQYF
TRBD1	TRBV5-6	.	CASSNRRGSPYGYTF
.	TRBV21-1	.	CASRGRAQGTEAFF
.	TRBV25-1	.	CASSELGGATGELFF
TRBD1	TRBV5-1	once	CASSQGQDYGYTF
TRBD2	TRBV28	.	CASSIGGGPYEQYF
.	TRBV28	few	CASSQEKLFF
.	TRBV6-1	.	CASSVKRGAYNEQFF
TRBD1	TRBV5-1	.	CASRTGTGPGYTF
TRBD1	TRBV28	.	CASSENGGGAGEKLFF
TRBD1	TRBV6-1	.	CASSEGQGPLNEKLFF
.	TRBV2	.	CASSENTPRGYGYTF
.	TRBV6-5	.	CASSYSPGGDTEAFF
.	TRBV18	.	CASSPGVGNQPQHF